The clone carrying this T cell receptor beta chain has only a few counts. Its antigen is not identified. The sample is drawn from a study of cytomegalovirus exposure and HLA in healthy donors. Whole-study results and caveats: Sequences of the TCR beta chain were said to predict the HLA-A and HLA-B alleles of most subjects accurately. Researchers catalogued some 160 TCR beta chains as cytomegalovirus-associated. Later on, an analysis found that several of the most significant clusters appeared to be linked to common viral pathogens, which included parvovirus B19.

PCR involved 60 Vbeta and 13 Jbeta primers. TCRdb's table, derived via immunoSEQ multiplex PCR, lists solely in-frame clones and lacks some. The sample holds approximately 65,000 clones, 68% seen once. The CDR3 runs 13 residues. The chain joins TRBV21-1 to TRBJ2-7; TRBD2 reflects the table's D call only, with no check against the DNA. TRBV21-1 is listed as a pseudogene. This TCR came from a man in his forties or fifties in good health and CMV-seropositive. Material: PBMCs. The CDR3 here is CASSKALLYEQYF. Here the CDR3 DNA reads TGTGCCAGCAGCAAAGCCCTCCTGTACGAGCAGTACTTC.